Given below is one T cell receptor beta chain in context. Its target is not known. The sample comes from a study of T cells in localized non-small cell lung cancer. Study-wide results and caveats: Adjacent lung exhibited a median of approximately 50 among the 100 most abundant tumor clones. Highest T cell clonality was seen in uninvolved adjacent lung, surpassing that measured in tumor. Higher blood T cell density tracked longer overall survival. Because researchers sequenced only one region of the tumor, heterogeneity is still possible.

Only in-frame clones appear in the TCRdb table, and some are missing; sequencing was by immunoSEQ multiplex PCR. The repertoire includes approximately 11,000 clones, about 68% of them detected once, and roughly 30% sits in the top ten. Germline V gene data show CDR1 as LNHNV and CDR2 as YYDKDF (reference sequence). This CDR3 has 15 amino acids. V was pared by 4 bases and J by 8 bases, with 17 bases between. This specimen was peripheral blood, taken before any cancer treatment. The V call is TRBV15, the J call TRBJ1-4; D not certain. This TCR was recovered from a male donor older than 55 with stage I lung adenocarcinoma. CDR3 sequence: CATSTLSSGDEKLFF. The CDR3 nucleotides are TGTGCCACCAGCACCCTCAGTTCAGGTGACGAAAAACTGTTTTTT.